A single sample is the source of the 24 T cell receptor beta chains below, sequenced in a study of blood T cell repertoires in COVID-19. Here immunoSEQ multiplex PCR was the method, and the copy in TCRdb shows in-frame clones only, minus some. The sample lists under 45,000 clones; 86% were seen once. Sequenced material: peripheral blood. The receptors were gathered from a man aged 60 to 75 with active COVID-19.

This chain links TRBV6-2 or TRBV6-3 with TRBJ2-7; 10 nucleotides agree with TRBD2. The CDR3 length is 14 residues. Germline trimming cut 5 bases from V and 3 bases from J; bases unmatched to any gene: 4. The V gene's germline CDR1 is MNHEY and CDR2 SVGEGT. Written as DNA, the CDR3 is TGTGCCAGCAGTCGGACTAGCGGACACTACGAGCAGTACTTC. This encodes CASSRTSGHYEQYF.

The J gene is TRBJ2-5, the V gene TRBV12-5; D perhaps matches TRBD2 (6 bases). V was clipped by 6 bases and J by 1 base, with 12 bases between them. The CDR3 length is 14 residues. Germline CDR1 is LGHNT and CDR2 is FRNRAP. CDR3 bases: TGTGCTAGTGGCCACGGGAGAGCCCAAGAGACCCAGTACTTC. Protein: CASGHGRAQETQYF.

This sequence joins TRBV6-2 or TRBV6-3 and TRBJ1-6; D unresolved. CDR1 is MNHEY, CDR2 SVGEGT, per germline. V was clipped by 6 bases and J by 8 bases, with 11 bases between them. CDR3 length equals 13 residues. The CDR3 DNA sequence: TGTGCCAGCAGCCGTCTCCCGGATTCACCCCTCCACTTT. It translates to CASSRLPDSPLHF.

The CDR3, as DNA: TGTGCCAGCATTGGTCGGGCTGGGGCCAACGTCCTGACTTTC. It is translated as CASIGRAGANVLTF. The chain employs TRBV6-5 and TRBJ2-6; no clear D. This CDR3 has 14 amino acids. Trimming took off 7 bases at V and 2 bases at J, with 9 bases between the two ends. Germline CDR1 and CDR2: MNHEY and SVGAGI.

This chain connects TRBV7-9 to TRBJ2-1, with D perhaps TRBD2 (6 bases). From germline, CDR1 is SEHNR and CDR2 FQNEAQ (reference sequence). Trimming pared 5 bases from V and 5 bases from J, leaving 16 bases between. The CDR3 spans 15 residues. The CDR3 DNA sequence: TGTGCCAGCAGCCCATCTAGCGTTAAAGACAATGAGCAGTTCTTC. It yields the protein CASSPSSVKDNEQFF.

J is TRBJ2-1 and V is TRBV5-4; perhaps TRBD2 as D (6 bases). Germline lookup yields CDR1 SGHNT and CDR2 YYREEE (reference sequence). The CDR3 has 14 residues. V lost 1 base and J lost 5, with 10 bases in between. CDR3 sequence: CASSLTLADNEQFF. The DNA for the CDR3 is TGTGCCAGCAGCTTGACTTTAGCGGACAATGAGCAGTTCTTC. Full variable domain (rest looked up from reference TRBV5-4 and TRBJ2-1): ETGVTQSPTHLIKTRGQQVTLRCSSQSGHNTVSWYQQALGQGPQFIFQYYREEENGRGNFPPRFSGLQFPNYSSELNVNALELDDSALYLCASSLTLADNEQFFGPGTRLTVL.

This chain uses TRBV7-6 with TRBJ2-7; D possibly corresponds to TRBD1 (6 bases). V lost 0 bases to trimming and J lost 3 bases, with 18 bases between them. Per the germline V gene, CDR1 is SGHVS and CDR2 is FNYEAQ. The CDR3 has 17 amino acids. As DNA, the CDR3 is TGTGCCAGCAGCTTAGCGCACCCCTCACAGGGTTACTACGAGCAGTACTTC. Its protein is CASSLAHPSQGYYEQYF.

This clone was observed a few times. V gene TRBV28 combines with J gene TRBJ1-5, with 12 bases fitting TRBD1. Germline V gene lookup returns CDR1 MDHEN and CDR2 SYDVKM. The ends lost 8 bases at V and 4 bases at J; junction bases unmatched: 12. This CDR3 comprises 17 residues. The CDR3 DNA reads TGTGCCAGCGGAACCGGGACAGGGGGCAGGTGGAATCAGCCCCAGCATTTT. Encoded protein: CASGTGTGGRWNQPQHF. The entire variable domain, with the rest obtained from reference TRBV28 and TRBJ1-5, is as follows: DVKVTQSSRYLVKRTGEKVFLECVQDMDHENMFWYRQDPGLGLRLIYFSYDVKMKEKGDIPEGYSVSREKKERFSLILESASTNQTSMYLCASGTGTGGRWNQPQHFGDGTRLSIL.

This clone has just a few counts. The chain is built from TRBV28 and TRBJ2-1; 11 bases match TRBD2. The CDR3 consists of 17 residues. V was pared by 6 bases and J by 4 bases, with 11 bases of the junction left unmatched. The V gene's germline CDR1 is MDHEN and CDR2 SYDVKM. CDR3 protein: CASREGLAGPIYNEQFF. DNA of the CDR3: TGTGCCAGCAGAGAAGGACTAGCGGGCCCTATTTACAATGAGCAGTTCTTC.

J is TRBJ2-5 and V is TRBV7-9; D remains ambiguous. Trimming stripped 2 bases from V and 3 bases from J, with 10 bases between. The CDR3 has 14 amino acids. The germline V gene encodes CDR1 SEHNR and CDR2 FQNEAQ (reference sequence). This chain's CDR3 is CASSLYSGEETQYF. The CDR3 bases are TGTGCCAGCAGCTTATATTCCGGTGAAGAGACCCAGTACTTC.

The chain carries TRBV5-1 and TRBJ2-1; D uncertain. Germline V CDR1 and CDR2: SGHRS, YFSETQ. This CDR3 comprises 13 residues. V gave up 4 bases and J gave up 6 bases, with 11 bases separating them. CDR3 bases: TGCGCCAGCAGCCCCTATAACGTCAATGAGCAGTTCTTC. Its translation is CASSPYNVNEQFF. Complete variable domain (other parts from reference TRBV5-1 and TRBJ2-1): KAGVTQTPRYLIKTRGQQVTLSCSPISGHRSVSWYQQTPGQGLQFLFEYFSETQRNKGNFPGRFSGRQFSNSRSEMNVSTLELGDSALYLCASSPYNVNEQFFGPGTRLTVL.

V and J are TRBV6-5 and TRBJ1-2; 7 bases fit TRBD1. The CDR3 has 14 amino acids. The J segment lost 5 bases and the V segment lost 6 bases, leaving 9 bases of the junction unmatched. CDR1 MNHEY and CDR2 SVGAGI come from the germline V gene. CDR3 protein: CASRPGTVVYGYTF. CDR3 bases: TGTGCCAGCAGGCCCGGGACAGTAGTTTATGGCTACACCTTC.

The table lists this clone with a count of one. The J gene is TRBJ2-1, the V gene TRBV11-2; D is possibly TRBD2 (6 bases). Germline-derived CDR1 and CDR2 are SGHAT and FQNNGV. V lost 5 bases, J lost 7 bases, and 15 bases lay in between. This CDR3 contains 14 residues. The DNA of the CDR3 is TGTGCCAGCAGCCCAGGGACTTTTGAAAATGAGCAGTTCTTC. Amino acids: CASSPGTFENEQFF.

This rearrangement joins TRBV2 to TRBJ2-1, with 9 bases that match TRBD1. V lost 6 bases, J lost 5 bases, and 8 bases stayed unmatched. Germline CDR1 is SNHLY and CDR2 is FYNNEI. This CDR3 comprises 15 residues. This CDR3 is CASSPGQGFDNEQFF. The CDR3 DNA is TGTGCCAGCAGCCCCGGACAGGGGTTCGACAATGAGCAGTTCTTC.

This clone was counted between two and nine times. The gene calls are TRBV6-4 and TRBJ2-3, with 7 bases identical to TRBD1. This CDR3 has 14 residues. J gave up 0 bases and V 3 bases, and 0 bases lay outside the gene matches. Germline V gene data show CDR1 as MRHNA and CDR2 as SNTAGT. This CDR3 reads CASSEGQSTDTQYF. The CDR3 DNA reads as TGTGCCAGCAGTGAGGGACAGAGCACAGATACGCAGTATTTT.

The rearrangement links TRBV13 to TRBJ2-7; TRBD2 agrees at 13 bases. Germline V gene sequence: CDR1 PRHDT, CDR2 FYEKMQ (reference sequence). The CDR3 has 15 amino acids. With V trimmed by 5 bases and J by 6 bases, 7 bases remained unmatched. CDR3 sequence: CASSPNGLAGAEQYF. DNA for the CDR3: TGTGCCAGCAGCCCCAATGGACTAGCGGGAGCCGAGCAGTACTTC.

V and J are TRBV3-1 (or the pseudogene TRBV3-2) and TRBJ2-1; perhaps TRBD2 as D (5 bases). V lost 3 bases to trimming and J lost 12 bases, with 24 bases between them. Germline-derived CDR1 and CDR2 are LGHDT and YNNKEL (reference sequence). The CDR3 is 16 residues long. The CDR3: CASSQMSGAGTMGQFF. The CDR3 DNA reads TGTGCCAGCAGCCAGATGAGCGGAGCTGGCACGATGGGGCAGTTCTTC.

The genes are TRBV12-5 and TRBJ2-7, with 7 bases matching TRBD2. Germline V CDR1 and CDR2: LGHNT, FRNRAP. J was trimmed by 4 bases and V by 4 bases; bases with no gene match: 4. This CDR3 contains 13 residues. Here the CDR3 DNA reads TGTGCTAGTGGTTCTAGCGGAGGGTACGAGCAGTACTTC. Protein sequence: CASGSSGGYEQYF.

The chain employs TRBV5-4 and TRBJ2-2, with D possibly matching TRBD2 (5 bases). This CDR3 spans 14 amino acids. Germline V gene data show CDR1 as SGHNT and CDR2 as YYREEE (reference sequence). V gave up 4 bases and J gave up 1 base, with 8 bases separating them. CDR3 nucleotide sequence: TGTGCCAGCAGCCGGACTTTGAACACCGGGGAGCTGTTTTTT. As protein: CASSRTLNTGELFF. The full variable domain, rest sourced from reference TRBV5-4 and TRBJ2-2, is ETGVTQSPTHLIKTRGQQVTLRCSSQSGHNTVSWYQQALGQGPQFIFQYYREEENGRGNFPPRFSGLQFPNYSSELNVNALELDDSALYLCASSRTLNTGELFFGEGSRLTVL.

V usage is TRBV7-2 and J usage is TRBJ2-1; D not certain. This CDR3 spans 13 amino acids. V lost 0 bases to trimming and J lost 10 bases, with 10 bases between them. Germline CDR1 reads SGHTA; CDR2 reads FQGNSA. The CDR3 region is CASSLAGAGEQFF. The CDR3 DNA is TGTGCCAGCAGCTTAGCAGGAGCTGGGGAGCAGTTCTTC.

In nucleotides, the CDR3 is TGCGCCAGCAGACGCAACTCATGGCGGGACAGCTTTAATTCACCCCTCCACTTT. This translates into CASRRNSWRDSFNSPLHF. This chain joins TRBV4-1 and TRBJ1-6; 7 bases fit TRBD1. The length of the CDR3 is 18 residues. The V gene end was trimmed by 6 bases and the J gene end by 6 bases; junction bases not matched to a gene: 17. CDR1 and CDR2 from the germline V gene are MGHRA and YSYEKL.

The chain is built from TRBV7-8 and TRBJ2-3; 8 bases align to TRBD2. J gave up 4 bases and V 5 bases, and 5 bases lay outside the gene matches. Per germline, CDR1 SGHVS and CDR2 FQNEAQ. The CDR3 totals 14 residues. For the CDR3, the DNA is TGTGCCAGCAGCCGAGCGGGGGCCCCAGATACGCAGTATTTT. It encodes CASSRAGAPDTQYF.

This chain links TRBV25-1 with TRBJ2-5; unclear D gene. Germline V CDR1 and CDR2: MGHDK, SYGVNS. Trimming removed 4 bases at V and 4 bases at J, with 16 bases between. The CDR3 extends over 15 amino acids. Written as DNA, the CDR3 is TGTGCCAGCAGTGCCCTGGCAGGTTGGGCAGAGACCCAGTACTTC. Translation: CASSALAGWAETQYF.

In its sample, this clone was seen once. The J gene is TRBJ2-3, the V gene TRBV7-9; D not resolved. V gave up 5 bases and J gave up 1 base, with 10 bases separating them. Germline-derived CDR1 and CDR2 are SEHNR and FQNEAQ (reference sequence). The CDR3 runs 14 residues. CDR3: CASSPAVRTDTQYF. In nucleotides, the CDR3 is TGTGCCAGCAGCCCCGCGGTCCGCACAGATACGCAGTATTTT.